This TCR beta chain was obtained from a study of blood T cell repertoires in COVID-19. The overall study: Specimens from acute and convalescent COVID-19 originated in the United States, Italy and Spain. The cDNA or gDNA used as material had been derived from T cells, B-cell-depleted T cells, or PBMCs.

Only in-frame clones appear in the TCRdb table, and some are missing; sequencing was by immunoSEQ multiplex PCR. The sample lists roughly 30,000 clones, 85% seen once, with under 8% in the top ten. Deletions cut 5 bases from V and 4 bases from J, with 11 bases between. CDR3 size: 13 residues. Looked up from germline, CDR1 is ENHRY and CDR2 is SYGVKD. The receptor was isolated from a man in his 60s with active COVID-19. Sequencing was performed on peripheral blood. The chain is built from TRBV10-3 and TRBJ1-2; the D is unclear. Here the CDR3 reads CAISRDGVYGYTF. CDR3 DNA: TGTGCCATCAGTCGAGACGGGGTCTATGGCTACACCTTC.